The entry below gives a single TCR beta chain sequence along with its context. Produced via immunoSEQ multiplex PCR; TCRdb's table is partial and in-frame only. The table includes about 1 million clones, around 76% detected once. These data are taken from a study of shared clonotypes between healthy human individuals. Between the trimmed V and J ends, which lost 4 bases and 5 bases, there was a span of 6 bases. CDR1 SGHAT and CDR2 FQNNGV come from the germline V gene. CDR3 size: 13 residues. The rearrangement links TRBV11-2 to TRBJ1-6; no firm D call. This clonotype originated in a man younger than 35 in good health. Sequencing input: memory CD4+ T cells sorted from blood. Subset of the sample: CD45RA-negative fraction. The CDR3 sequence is CASSWTDNSPLHF. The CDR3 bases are TGTGCCAGCAGCTGGACGGATAATTCACCCCTCCACTTT.